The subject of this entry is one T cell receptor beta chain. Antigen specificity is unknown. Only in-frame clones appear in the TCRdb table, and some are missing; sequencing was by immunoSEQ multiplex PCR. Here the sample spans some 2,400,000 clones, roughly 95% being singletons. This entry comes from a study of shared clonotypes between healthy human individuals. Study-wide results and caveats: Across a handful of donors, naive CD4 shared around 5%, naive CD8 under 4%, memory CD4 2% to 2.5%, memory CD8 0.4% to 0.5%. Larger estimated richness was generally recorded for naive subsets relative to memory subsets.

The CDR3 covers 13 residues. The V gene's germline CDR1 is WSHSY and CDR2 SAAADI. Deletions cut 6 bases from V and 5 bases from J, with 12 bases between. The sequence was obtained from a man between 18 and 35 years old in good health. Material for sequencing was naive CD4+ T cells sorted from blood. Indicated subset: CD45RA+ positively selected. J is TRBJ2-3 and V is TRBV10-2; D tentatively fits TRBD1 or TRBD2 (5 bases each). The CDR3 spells CASRGTSVDTQYF. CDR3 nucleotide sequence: TGCGCCAGCAGGGGGACCTCCGTAGATACGCAGTATTTT.